This TCR beta chain derives from a study of T cells in Graves' hyperthyroidism and ophthalmopathy. This clonotype was counted at least ten times. What was amplified from RNA transcripts were TCR beta CDR3 regions. First-round RT-PCR of the TCR CDR3 relied on the HTBI primer set. TCRdb ran MiXCR on the multiplex PCR reads and lists one entry per CDR3 protein. The table has 370,000 or so distinct CDR3 sequences, approximately 15% seen once. CDR1 and CDR2 from the germline V gene are SGHRS and YFSETQ. Trimming took 2 bases from V and 6 from J, leaving 9 bases between them. The CDR3 totals 13 residues. The receptor was derived from a man aged 25-40 years with Graves' hyperthyroidism that later progressed to Graves' ophthalmopathy. The V call is TRBV5-1, the J call TRBJ1-5, with TRBD1 as a possible D gene (6 bases). Sequencing was performed on blood. This CDR3 is CASSFEGVQPQHF. CDR3 nucleotide sequence: TGCGCCAGCAGCTTTGAGGGGGTTCAGCCCCAGCATTTT.